The clone carrying this T cell receptor (beta chain) was seen once. The antigen is unknown. These data are taken from a study of OX40 agonist ivuxolimab in advanced cancers. As for the study in general: The mean age was approximately 56 years, ranging from about 20 to 90, with around four fifths of participants male. Treatment received earlier with anti-PD-1, anti-PD-L1 or anti-CTLA-4 agents was allowed, and more than 35% had some. Broader study findings: CD8+ T cells showed, on average, more clonal expansion than CD4+ cells. Among expanded peripheral T cells, antigen specificity went undetermined.

Assay used: immunoSEQ multiplex PCR; TCRdb lists only in-frame clones, some missing. The sample lists roughly 60,000 clones, about 82% occurring once. The CDR3 length is 13 residues. CDR1 and CDR2 from the germline V gene are GTSNPN and SVGIG (reference sequence). Between the trimmed V and J ends, which lost 0 bases and 5 bases, there was a span of 10 bases. The rearrangement joins TRBV30 to TRBJ2-5, with D possibly being TRBD2 (6 bases). The sequencing used CD4+ or CD8+ T cells sorted from blood, collected in a trial of the OX40 agonist ivuxolimab. The TCR was taken from an adult with an advanced solid tumor such as melanoma, head and neck, liver or kidney cancer. In DNA, the CDR3 is TGTGCCTGGAGTGTGGGAGGAGGGGAGACCCAGTACTTC. Its translation: CAWSVGGGETQYF.